Each of the 27 T cell receptor beta chains below was sequenced from the same sample in a study of control samples from healthy donors and cancer patients. TCRdb's table, derived via immunoSEQ multiplex PCR, lists solely in-frame clones and lacks some. The sample holds roughly 160,000 clones, 70% to 90% seen once. What was sequenced was blood. The receptors were sampled from a woman under 40 in good health.

The chain recombines TRBV5-6 with TRBJ1-1; TRBD1 matches 8 bases. Losses at the gene ends were 6 bases for V and 7 bases for J; bases not matched to a gene: 8. From germline, CDR1 is SGHDT and CDR2 YYEEEE. The CDR3 contains 13 residues. The CDR3 sequence: CASIAIDRGEAFF. The CDR3, as DNA: TGTGCCAGCATCGCAATCGACAGGGGTGAAGCTTTCTTT.

The chain couples TRBV10-1 to TRBJ2-2; 9 nucleotides line up with TRBD1. The germline CDR1 and CDR2 sequences are WNHNN and SYGVQD (reference sequence). Losses at the gene ends were 5 bases for V and 2 bases for J; bases not matched to a gene: 3. There are 15 residues in the CDR3. The CDR3: CASSPGQGNTGELFF. The CDR3 coding sequence is TGCGCCAGCAGTCCGGGACAGGGAAACACCGGGGAGCTGTTTTTT.

The CDR3 is CASSIVAGGPYNEQFF. In DNA, the CDR3 is TGTGCCAGTAGTATAGTGGCGGGGGGGCCCTACAATGAGCAGTTCTTC. The gene calls are TRBV19 and TRBJ2-1, with TRBD2 matching 9 bases. The CDR3 sequence is 16 residues long. Germline V gene lookup returns CDR1 LNHDA and CDR2 SQIVND (reference sequence). V lost 1 base, J lost 2 bases, and 3 bases stayed unmatched.

The V and J genes are TRBV5-1 and TRBJ2-5, with 10 positions matching TRBD1. The CDR3 contains 15 residues. V trimming: 4 bases; J trimming: 5 bases; junction bases outside the gene matches: 8. From germline, CDR1 is SGHRS and CDR2 YFSETQ. The CDR3 is CASSVGQGFAETQYF. The CDR3 coding sequence is TGCGCCAGCAGCGTGGGACAGGGGTTTGCGGAGACCCAGTACTTC.

J is TRBJ2-2 and V is TRBV5-1, with unresolved D. This CDR3 contains 15 residues. V dropped 0 bases and J dropped 0 bases, with 6 bases sitting between them. Germline values: CDR1 SGHRS, CDR2 YFSETQ. Here the CDR3 reads CASSLDNSNTGELFF. CDR3 in DNA: TGCGCCAGCAGCTTGGACAACTCGAACACCGGGGAGCTGTTTTTT. Full variable domain (missing parts from reference TRBV5-1 and TRBJ2-2): KAGVTQTPRYLIKTRGQQVTLSCSPISGHRSVSWYQQTPGQGLQFLFEYFSETQRNKGNFPGRFSGRQFSNSRSEMNVSTLELGDSALYLCASSLDNSNTGELFFGEGSRLTVL.

This clone was counted a few times. CDR3 protein: CASSPTGIVTDTQYF. The CDR3, as DNA: TGTGCCAGCAGCCCTACTGGCATTGTAACAGATACGCAGTATTTT. The J gene is TRBJ2-3, the V gene TRBV7-6; the D is unclear. Trimming stripped 5 bases from V and 3 bases from J, with 15 bases between. Germline-derived CDR1 and CDR2 are SGHVS and FNYEAQ. CDR3 length: 15 residues.

V is TRBV11-2 and J is TRBJ1-1; maybe TRBD1 (5 bases). The CDR3 is made up of 16 amino acids. V gave up 4 bases and J gave up 5 bases, with 20 bases separating them. Germline-derived CDR1 and CDR2 are SGHAT and FQNNGV. The CDR3 loop is CASSWAGGSFGTEAFF. The CDR3 DNA reads as TGTGCCAGCAGCTGGGCCGGGGGGTCCTTTGGGACTGAAGCTTTCTTT.

V is TRBV18 and J is TRBJ2-2, with 8 bases matching TRBD2. Germline lookup yields CDR1 KGHSH and CDR2 LQKENI. With 1 base clipped from V and 0 bases from J, the junction kept 7 bases outside the gene matches. This CDR3 comprises 18 residues. CDR3 sequence (DNA): TGTGCCAGCTCACCACGGCAGCGGGGGAGCGCGAACACCGGGGAGCTGTTTTTT. As protein: CASSPRQRGSANTGELFF.

The chain links TRBV7-8 to TRBJ2-2; the match to TRBD2 covers 7 bases. This CDR3 contains 15 residues. The J segment lost 3 bases and the V segment lost 5 bases, leaving 6 bases of the junction unmatched. Germline assignment: CDR1 SGHVS and CDR2 FQNEAQ. CDR3 sequence: CASSISGTYTGELFF. DNA for the CDR3: TGTGCCAGCAGCATCAGCGGGACGTACACCGGGGAGCTGTTTTTT.

The J gene is TRBJ2-2, the V gene TRBV30; D is unresolved. Trimming cost V 4 bases and J 2 bases, with 2 bases left between them. Germline V lookup: CDR1 GTSNPN, CDR2 SVGIG (reference sequence). The CDR3 covers 11 residues. In DNA, the CDR3 is TGTGCCTGGAAAAACACCGGGGAGCTGTTTTTT. This sequence encodes CAWKNTGELFF.

The chain recombines TRBV11-2 with TRBJ2-7; D is ambiguous. Germline lookup yields CDR1 SGHAT and CDR2 FQNNGV. Trimming shortened V by 4 bases and J by 1 base, and 11 bases separated the two germline ends. This CDR3 has 14 residues. The CDR3 is CASSYGTPSYEQYV. The CDR3 DNA follows: TGTGCCAGCAGCTACGGTACCCCTTCCTACGAGCAGTACGTC.

The chain carries TRBV5-6 and TRBJ1-1; no definite D call. CDR3 length: 13 amino acids. Trimming removed 4 bases at V and 0 bases at J, with 7 bases between. The germline V gene encodes CDR1 SGHDT and CDR2 YYEEEE. The CDR3 DNA sequence: TGTGCCAGCAGCACCGACTTGAACACTGAAGCTTTCTTT. Translating it yields CASSTDLNTEAFF.

The rearrangement joins TRBV2 to TRBJ1-5; no reliable D call. This CDR3 is 15 amino acids long. Germline V CDR1 and CDR2: SNHLY, FYNNEI. V lost 4 bases to trimming and J lost 0 bases, with 10 bases between them. This CDR3 is CASSGGSDSNQPQHF. As DNA, the CDR3 is TGTGCCAGCAGTGGAGGGAGTGATAGCAATCAGCCCCAGCATTTT.

The rearrangement uses TRBV7-6 and TRBJ2-3; 7 bases align to TRBD1. From germline, CDR1 is SGHVS and CDR2 FNYEAQ. This CDR3 spans 15 amino acids. J lost 2 bases, V lost 1 base, and 3 bases had no gene match. The CDR3 region is CASSLGQGITDTQYF. The CDR3 DNA reads as TGTGCCAGCAGCTTAGGACAGGGAATCACAGATACGCAGTATTTT.

The CDR3 here is CASSLAYGSLGTEAFF. The CDR3 DNA reads TGTGCCAGCAGCTTAGCGTATGGCAGCCTCGGCACTGAAGCTTTCTTT. The chain carries TRBV7-9 and TRBJ1-1; D gene uncertain. This CDR3 comprises 16 residues. V was shortened by 0 bases and J by 4 bases, with 15 bases between the two germline ends. Germline-derived CDR1 and CDR2 are SEHNR and FQNEAQ (reference sequence).

The chain is built from TRBV28 and TRBJ1-1, with D hard to call. The CDR3 is 13 residues long. V lost 3 bases to trimming and J lost 1 base, with 6 bases between them. The germline V gene encodes CDR1 MDHEN and CDR2 SYDVKM. CDR3 nucleotide sequence: TGTGCCAGCAGTTTCGGTGGGAACACTGAAGCTTTCTTT. Translation gives CASSFGGNTEAFF.

CDR3 region: CASSSTGDNEKLFF. The CDR3 DNA reads as TGTGCCAGCAGCTCGACAGGGGATAATGAAAAACTGTTTTTT. The rearrangement links TRBV7-9 to TRBJ1-4; 8 bases match TRBD1. Germline lookup yields CDR1 SEHNR and CDR2 FQNEAQ (reference sequence). The V and J ends lost 4 bases and 4 bases, in that order; junction bases with no gene match: 2. CDR3 size: 14 residues.

The gene calls are TRBV6-6 and TRBJ1-2, with TRBD1 matching 8 bases. CDR1 is MNHNY, CDR2 SVGAGI, per germline (reference sequence). The CDR3 is 13 amino acids. The V segment lost 7 bases and the J segment 7 bases; nucleotides outside the gene matches: 8. The CDR3 is CASTRGQGTGYTF. The CDR3 DNA is TGTGCCAGCACCCGAGGACAGGGTACTGGCTACACCTTC.

The rearrangement joins TRBV15 to TRBJ1-2; perhaps TRBD1 as D (6 bases). The V end was cut by 1 base, the J end by 6 bases, with 12 bases between. The CDR3 runs to 14 residues. Per germline, CDR1 LNHNV and CDR2 YYDKDF (reference sequence). The CDR3 bases are TGTGCCACCAGCAGAGGTAACAGGGATAATGGCTACACCTTC. As protein: CATSRGNRDNGYTF.

This rearrangement joins TRBV28 to TRBJ1-1; weak D call: TRBD1 (6 bases). Trimming shortened V by 6 bases and J by 7 bases, and 12 bases separated the two germline ends. The CDR3 is made up of 12 amino acids. Germline loops: CDR1 MDHEN, CDR2 SYDVKM. Written as DNA, the CDR3 is TGTGCCAGCAGACAGGGTCTTGGTGAAGCTTTCTTT. Residues: CASRQGLGEAFF. The variable domain in full, completed from reference TRBV28 and TRBJ1-1, reads DVKVTQSSRYLVKRTGEKVFLECVQDMDHENMFWYRQDPGLGLRLIYFSYDVKMKEKGDIPEGYSVSREKKERFSLILESASTNQTSMYLCASRQGLGEAFFGQGTRLTVV.

This chain links TRBV5-4 with TRBJ1-6; tentative D call: TRBD1 (6 bases). This CDR3 comprises 17 residues. Trimming took off 0 bases at V and 2 bases at J, with 12 bases between the two ends. Germline V gene data show CDR1 as SGHNT and CDR2 as YYREEE (reference sequence). CDR3 protein: CASSLDRVRPYNSPLHF. The CDR3 DNA reads TGTGCCAGCAGCTTGGACAGGGTACGTCCCTATAATTCACCCCTCCACTTT.

V usage is TRBV10-1 and J usage is TRBJ2-1; possibly TRBD2 for D (7 bases). Germline CDR1 is WNHNN and CDR2 is SYGVQD (reference sequence). Trimming took off 5 bases at V and 9 bases at J, with 20 bases between the two ends. The CDR3 has 15 amino acids. CDR3 sequence reads: CASSNTRLGGGEQFF. The CDR3 DNA reads as TGCGCCAGCAGTAATACCCGCCTGGGAGGGGGTGAGCAGTTCTTC.

The chain carries TRBV4-2 and TRBJ1-4, with D perhaps TRBD1 (5 bases). Germline-derived CDR1 and CDR2 are LGHNA and YNFKEQ. The CDR3 spans 16 residues. Trimming took off 1 base at V and 0 bases at J, with 9 bases between the two ends. The chain's CDR3 is CASSQAGASTNEKLFF. CDR3 coding DNA: TGTGCCAGCAGCCAAGCTGGGGCTTCAACTAATGAAAAACTGTTTTTT.

This sequence joins TRBV5-5 and TRBJ2-7; D possibly corresponds to TRBD1 (5 bases). Germline lookup yields CDR1 SGHKS and CDR2 YYEKEE (reference sequence). V lost 0 bases, J lost 0 bases, and 13 bases lay in between. The length of the CDR3 is 16 residues. Here the CDR3 reads CASSLATGPSSYEQYF. For the CDR3, the DNA is TGTGCCAGCAGCTTGGCTACAGGACCAAGCTCCTACGAGCAGTACTTC.

The chain combines TRBV7-9 with TRBJ1-2; D is perhaps TRBD1 (5 bases). The CDR3 runs 14 residues. V was pared by 5 bases and J by 4 bases, with 14 bases between. Looked up from germline, CDR1 is SEHNR and CDR2 is FQNEAQ (reference sequence). The CDR3 DNA reads TGTGCCAGCAGCCTCGACAGTTTCAGCTATGGCTACACCTTC. Its translation is CASSLDSFSYGYTF.

The rearrangement uses TRBV19 and TRBJ1-5, with 7 bases lining up with TRBD1. Per the germline V gene, CDR1 is LNHDA and CDR2 is SQIVND (reference sequence). V gave up 10 bases and J gave up 7 bases; unmatched junction bases: 7. The CDR3 has 12 amino acids. For the CDR3, the DNA is TGTGCCACTACAGGGGCCGGGCAGCCCCAGCATTTT. Its translation is CATTGAGQPQHF.

This chain uses TRBV7-2 with TRBJ2-2; tentatively, D is TRBD1 (5 bases). Per the germline V gene, CDR1 is SGHTA and CDR2 is FQGNSA. Trimming pared 5 bases from V and 5 bases from J, leaving 9 bases between. The CDR3 length is 13 residues. The CDR3 loop reads CASSAAGTGELFF. In DNA, the CDR3 is TGTGCCAGCAGCGCAGCAGGGACCGGGGAGCTGTTTTTT.